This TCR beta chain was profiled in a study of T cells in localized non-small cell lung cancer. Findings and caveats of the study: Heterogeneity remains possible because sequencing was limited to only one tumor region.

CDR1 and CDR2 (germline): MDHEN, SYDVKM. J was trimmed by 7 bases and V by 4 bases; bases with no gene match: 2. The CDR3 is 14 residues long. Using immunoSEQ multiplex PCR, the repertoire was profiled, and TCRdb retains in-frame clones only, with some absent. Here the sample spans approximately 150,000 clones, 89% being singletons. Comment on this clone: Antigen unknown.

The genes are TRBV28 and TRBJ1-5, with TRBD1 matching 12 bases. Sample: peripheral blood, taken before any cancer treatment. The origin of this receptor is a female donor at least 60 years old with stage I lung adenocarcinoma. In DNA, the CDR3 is TGTGCCAGCAGTTGGGACAGGGGGCAGCAGCCCCAGCATTTT. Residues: CASSWDRGQQPQHF.